These 14 T cell receptor beta chains were sequenced from one sample in a study of control samples from healthy donors and cancer patients. The data were produced by immunoSEQ multiplex PCR, yet TCRdb's version contains in-frame clones alone and is incomplete. The sample gives tens of thousands of clones, roughly 83% of which show up once; roughly 40% is in the top ten. The sequenced sample was PBMCs. The source is a man between 70 and 80 years old with lung cancer.

The chain recombines TRBV4-2 with TRBJ2-1; D remains ambiguous. The CDR3 runs to 15 residues. Between the trimmed V and J ends, which lost 0 bases and 5 bases, there was a span of 11 bases. CDR1 and CDR2 (germline): LGHNA, YNFKEQ. In nucleotides, the CDR3 is TGTGCCAGCAGCCAAGACGAGAGGTCTAACAATGAGCAGTTCTTC. Translated: CASSQDERSNNEQFF.

J is TRBJ2-1 and V is TRBV24-1, with 8 bases aligning to TRBD2. Trimming removed 4 bases from V and 8 bases from J; junction bases left unmatched: 15. This CDR3 region has 17 residues. Looked up from germline, CDR1 is KGHDR and CDR2 is SFDVKD. The CDR3 region is CATSDPKGLGDGYEQFF. The DNA of the CDR3 is TGTGCCACCAGTGACCCCAAGGGACTAGGTGATGGCTATGAGCAGTTCTTC.

Written as DNA, the CDR3 is TGTGCTAGTGGTTTGACGGGCAGGGGGGGTGAAGCTTTCTTT. This encodes CASGLTGRGGEAFF. The genes are TRBV12-5 and TRBJ1-1, with 7 bases identical to TRBD1. V trimming: 2 bases; J trimming: 7 bases; junction bases outside the gene matches: 7. This CDR3 has 14 residues. Germline CDR1 and CDR2: LGHNT and FRNRAP.

The CDR3 spells CASSLGQAGANVLTF. CDR3 nucleotides: TGTGCCAGCAGCTTGGGACAGGCTGGGGCCAACGTCCTGACTTTC. The V call is TRBV7-9, the J call TRBJ2-6, with TRBD1 matching 8 bases. Germline values: CDR1 SEHNR, CDR2 FQNEAQ (reference sequence). The CDR3 is made up of 15 amino acids. V was clipped by 3 bases and J by 2 bases; unmatched bases: 0.

This clone has more than one count but fewer than ten. Other DNA sequences from this sample encode an identical CDR3 as well. The chain uses TRBV5-1 and TRBJ1-6; tentative D call: TRBD1 (5 bases). The V end lost 4 bases, the J end lost 4 bases, and 12 bases lay between the germline ends. The CDR3 consists of 15 residues. The germline gives CDR1 SGHRS, CDR2 YFSETQ. Here the CDR3 DNA reads TGCGCCAGCAGCCCTGGACGGGGGTATAATTCACCCCTCCACTTT. Protein sequence: CASSPGRGYNSPLHF. The variable domain in full, with the rest retrieved from reference TRBV5-1 and TRBJ1-6, is KAGVTQTPRYLIKTRGQQVTLSCSPISGHRSVSWYQQTPGQGLQFLFEYFSETQRNKGNFPGRFSGRQFSNSRSEMNVSTLELGDSALYLCASSPGRGYNSPLHFGNGTRLTVT.

The chain is built from TRBV29-1 and TRBJ2-7; maybe TRBD2 (5 bases). This CDR3 is 12 amino acids long. V was shortened by 7 bases and J by 5 bases, with 15 bases between the two germline ends. The germline V gene has CDR1 SQVTM and CDR2 ANQGSEA. The CDR3 loop reads CSATSGVHEQYF. CDR3 DNA sequence: TGCAGCGCAACGTCCGGGGTCCACGAGCAGTACTTC.

The V and J genes are TRBV5-4 and TRBJ1-2; 7 nucleotides line up with TRBD1. Trimming at V came to 4 bases and at J to 5 bases, leaving 5 bases not matched to a gene. Germline lookup yields CDR1 SGHNT and CDR2 YYREEE (reference sequence). CDR3 size: 13 residues. The chain's CDR3 is CASSARQGYGYTF. CDR3 coding DNA: TGTGCCAGCAGCGCGAGACAGGGATATGGCTACACCTTC.

The chain has TRBV6-2 or TRBV6-3 and TRBJ1-1; weak D call: TRBD1 (5 bases). The germline CDR1 and CDR2 sequences are MNHEY and SVGEGT. CDR3 length: 16 residues. The V and J ends lost 6 bases and 0 bases respectively, with 17 bases between them. CDR3 sequence: CASSPGVGGMNTEAFF. For the CDR3, the DNA is TGTGCCAGCAGCCCTGGGGTTGGGGGGATGAACACTGAAGCTTTCTTT.

This chain joins TRBV9 and TRBJ1-1, with 9 bases fitting TRBD1. Germline values: CDR1 SGDLS, CDR2 YYNGEE. The V and J ends lost 4 bases and 3 bases, in that order; junction bases with no gene match: 10. The CDR3 has 16 amino acids. The CDR3 bases are TGTGCCAGCAGCCCCGGGACAGGGATAGGCTACACTGAAGCTTTCTTT. It specifies CASSPGTGIGYTEAFF.

The chain uses TRBV25-1 and TRBJ1-2; D unclear. The V gene's germline CDR1 is MGHDK and CDR2 SYGVNS. Deletions cut 4 bases from V and 6 bases from J, with 9 bases between. This CDR3 has 12 residues. The CDR3 spells CASSGPADGYTF. DNA of the CDR3: TGTGCCAGCAGTGGCCCCGCGGATGGCTACACCTTC.

V gene TRBV5-4 combines with J gene TRBJ1-4, with D maybe TRBD1 (5 bases). The CDR3 consists of 15 residues. Trimming cost V 2 bases and J 8 bases, with 16 bases left between them. The V gene's germline CDR1 is SGHNT and CDR2 YYREEE (reference sequence). CDR3 sequence: CASSFFGGGEEKLFF. Written as DNA, the CDR3 is TGTGCCAGCAGCTTCTTTGGGGGTGGGGAAGAAAAACTGTTTTTT.

The rearrangement links TRBV5-1 to TRBJ2-3; 10 bases fit TRBD2. There are 17 residues in the CDR3. The germline V gene encodes CDR1 SGHRS and CDR2 YFSETQ. The J segment lost 5 bases and the V segment lost 4 bases, leaving 13 bases of the junction unmatched. This CDR3 reads CASSTLNSGGPIDTQYF. CDR3 bases: TGCGCCAGCAGCACCCTTAATAGCGGGGGGCCGATAGATACGCAGTATTTT.

CDR3 sequence (DNA): TGTGCCAGCAGCTTGGTGGGTGTAAACGAGCAGTACTTC. As protein: CASSLVGVNEQYF. The chain recombines TRBV5-4 with TRBJ2-7; unclear D gene. In germline, CDR1 is SGHNT, CDR2 YYREEE (reference sequence). Trimming stripped 0 bases from V and 5 bases from J, with 9 bases between. There are 13 residues in the CDR3.

The V and J genes are TRBV11-2 and TRBJ1-4; no firm D call. This CDR3 spans 15 amino acids. CDR1 SGHAT and CDR2 FQNNGV come from the germline V gene. The V and J ends lost 2 bases and 0 bases respectively, with 7 bases between them. The CDR3 reads CASSLRSATNEKLFF. CDR3 sequence (DNA): TGTGCCAGCAGCTTAAGGAGCGCAACTAATGAAAAACTGTTTTTT.